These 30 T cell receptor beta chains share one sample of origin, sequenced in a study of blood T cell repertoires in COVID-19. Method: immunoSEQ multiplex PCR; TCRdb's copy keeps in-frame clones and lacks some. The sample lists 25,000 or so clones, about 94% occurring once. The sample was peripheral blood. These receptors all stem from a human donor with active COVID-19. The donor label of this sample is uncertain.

The CDR3 reads CASSQSWGGASDTEAFF. CDR3 nucleotide sequence: TGCGCCAGCAGCCAATCCTGGGGGGGGGCTTCTGACACTGAAGCTTTCTTT. This chain joins TRBV4-1 and TRBJ1-1; D is perhaps TRBD1 (6 bases). The germline V and J ends were trimmed by 2 bases and 3 bases, with 19 bases remaining between them. Germline loops: CDR1 MGHRA, CDR2 YSYEKL. The CDR3 has 17 residues.

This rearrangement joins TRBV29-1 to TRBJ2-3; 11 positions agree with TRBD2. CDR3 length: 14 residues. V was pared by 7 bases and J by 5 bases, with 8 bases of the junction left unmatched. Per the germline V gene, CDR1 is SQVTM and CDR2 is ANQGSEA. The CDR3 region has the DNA TGCAGCGCCCGTAGCGGGGGGGCGATAGATACGCAGTATTTT. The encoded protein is CSARSGGAIDTQYF.

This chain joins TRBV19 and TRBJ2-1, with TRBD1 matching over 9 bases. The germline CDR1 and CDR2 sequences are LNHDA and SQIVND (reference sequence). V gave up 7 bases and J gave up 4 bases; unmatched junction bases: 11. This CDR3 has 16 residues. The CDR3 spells CASTPTAGQGYNEQFF. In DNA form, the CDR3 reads TGTGCCAGTACCCCCACAGCGGGACAGGGATACAATGAGCAGTTCTTC.

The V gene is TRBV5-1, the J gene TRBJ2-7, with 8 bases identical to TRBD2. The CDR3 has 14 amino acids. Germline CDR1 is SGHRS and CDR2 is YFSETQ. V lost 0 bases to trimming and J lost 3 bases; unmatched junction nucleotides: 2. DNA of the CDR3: TGCGCCAGCAGCTTGGGTAGCGGGATCTACGAGCAGTACTTC. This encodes CASSLGSGIYEQYF.

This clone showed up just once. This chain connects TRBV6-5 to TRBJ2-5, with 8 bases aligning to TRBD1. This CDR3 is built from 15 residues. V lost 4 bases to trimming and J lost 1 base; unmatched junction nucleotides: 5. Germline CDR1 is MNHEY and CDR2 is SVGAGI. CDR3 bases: TGTGCCAGCAGTTTGAACAGGGGGAGCCAAGAGACCCAGTACTTC. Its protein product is CASSLNRGSQETQYF.

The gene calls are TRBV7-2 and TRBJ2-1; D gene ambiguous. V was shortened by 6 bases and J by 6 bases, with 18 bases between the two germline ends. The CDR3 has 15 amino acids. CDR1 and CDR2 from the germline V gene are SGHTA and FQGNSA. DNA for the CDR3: TGTGCCAGCAGTCTCATGGTTACTACTCCCAATGAGCAGTTCTTC. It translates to CASSLMVTTPNEQFF.

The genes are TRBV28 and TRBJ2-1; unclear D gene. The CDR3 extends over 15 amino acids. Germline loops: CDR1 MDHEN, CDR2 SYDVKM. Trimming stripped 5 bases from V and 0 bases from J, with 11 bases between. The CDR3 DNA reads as TGTGCCAGCAGTCAAGACCGGAGCTCCTACAATGAGCAGTTCTTC. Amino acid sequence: CASSQDRSSYNEQFF.

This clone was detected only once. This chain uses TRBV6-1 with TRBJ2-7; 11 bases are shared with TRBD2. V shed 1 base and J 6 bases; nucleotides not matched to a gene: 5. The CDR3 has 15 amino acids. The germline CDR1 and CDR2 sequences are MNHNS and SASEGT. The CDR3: CASSEGTSGSSEQYF. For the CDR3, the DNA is TGTGCCAGCAGTGAAGGAACTAGCGGGAGCTCCGAGCAGTACTTC.

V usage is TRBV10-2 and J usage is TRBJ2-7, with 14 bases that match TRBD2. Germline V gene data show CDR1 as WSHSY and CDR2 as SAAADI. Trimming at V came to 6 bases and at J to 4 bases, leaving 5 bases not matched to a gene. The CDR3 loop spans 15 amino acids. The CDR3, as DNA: TGCGCCAGCAGCGAAGGACTAGCGGGGGGTTACGAGCAGTACTTC. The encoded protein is CASSEGLAGGYEQYF.

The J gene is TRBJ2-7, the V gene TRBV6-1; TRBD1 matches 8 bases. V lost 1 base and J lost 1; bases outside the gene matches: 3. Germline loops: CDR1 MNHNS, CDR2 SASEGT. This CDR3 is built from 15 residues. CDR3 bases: TGTGCCAGCAGTGAAGTCTGGACAGGGTCCTACGAGCAGTACTTC. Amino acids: CASSEVWTGSYEQYF.

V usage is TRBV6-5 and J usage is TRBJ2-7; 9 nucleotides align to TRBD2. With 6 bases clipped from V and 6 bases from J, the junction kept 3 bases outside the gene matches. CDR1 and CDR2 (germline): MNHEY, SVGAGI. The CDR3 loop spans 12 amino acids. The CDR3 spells CASRIAGVEQYF. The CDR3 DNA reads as TGTGCCAGCAGGATAGCGGGAGTCGAGCAGTACTTC.

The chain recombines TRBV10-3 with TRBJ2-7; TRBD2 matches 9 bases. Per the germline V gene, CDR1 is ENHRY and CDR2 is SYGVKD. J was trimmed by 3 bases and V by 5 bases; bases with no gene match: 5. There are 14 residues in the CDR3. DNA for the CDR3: TGTGCCATCAGTCTAGCGGGGCCAGGCTACGAGCAGTACTTC. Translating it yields CAISLAGPGYEQYF.

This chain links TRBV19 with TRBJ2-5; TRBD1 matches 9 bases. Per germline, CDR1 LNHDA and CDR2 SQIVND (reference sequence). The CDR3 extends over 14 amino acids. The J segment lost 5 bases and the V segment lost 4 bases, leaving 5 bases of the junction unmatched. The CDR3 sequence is CASSRGQGAETQYF. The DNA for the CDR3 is TGTGCCAGTAGTAGGGGACAGGGAGCGGAGACCCAGTACTTC.

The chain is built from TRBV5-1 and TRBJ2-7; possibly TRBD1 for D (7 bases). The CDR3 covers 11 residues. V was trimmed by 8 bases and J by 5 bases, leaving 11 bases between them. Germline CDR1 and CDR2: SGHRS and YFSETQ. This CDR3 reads CASQGGNEQYF. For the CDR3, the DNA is TGCGCCAGTCAGGGGGGCAACGAGCAGTACTTC.

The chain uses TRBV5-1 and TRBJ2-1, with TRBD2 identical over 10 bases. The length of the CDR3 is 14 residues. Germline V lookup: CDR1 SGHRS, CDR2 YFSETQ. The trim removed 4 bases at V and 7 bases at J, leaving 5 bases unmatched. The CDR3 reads CASSATSGANEQFF. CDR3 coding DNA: TGCGCCAGCAGCGCAACTAGCGGGGCAAATGAGCAGTTCTTC.

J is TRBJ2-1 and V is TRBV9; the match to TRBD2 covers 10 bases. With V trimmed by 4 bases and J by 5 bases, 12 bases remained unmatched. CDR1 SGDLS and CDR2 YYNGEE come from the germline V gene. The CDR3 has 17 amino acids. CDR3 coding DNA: TGTGCCAGCAGCCCGCTAGCGGGGGCCTCTCCTAACAATGAGCAGTTCTTC. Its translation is CASSPLAGASPNNEQFF.

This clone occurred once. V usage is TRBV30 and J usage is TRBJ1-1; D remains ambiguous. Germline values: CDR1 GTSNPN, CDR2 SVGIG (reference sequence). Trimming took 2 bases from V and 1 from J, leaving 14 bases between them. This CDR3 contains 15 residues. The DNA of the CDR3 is TGTGCCTGGAGTCCCCTCGCCGTGGCGAACACTGAAGCTTTCTTT. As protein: CAWSPLAVANTEAFF.

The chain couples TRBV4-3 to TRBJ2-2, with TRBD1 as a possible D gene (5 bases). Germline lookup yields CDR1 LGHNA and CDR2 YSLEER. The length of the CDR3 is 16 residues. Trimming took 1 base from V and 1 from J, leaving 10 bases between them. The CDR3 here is CASSQVSGQNTGELFF. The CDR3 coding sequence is TGCGCCAGCAGCCAAGTCTCAGGACAGAACACCGGGGAGCTGTTTTTT.

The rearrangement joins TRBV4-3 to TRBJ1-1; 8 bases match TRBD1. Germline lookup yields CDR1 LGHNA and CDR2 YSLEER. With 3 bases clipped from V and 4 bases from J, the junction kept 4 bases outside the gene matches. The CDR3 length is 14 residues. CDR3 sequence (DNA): TGCGCCAGCAGCCAGACAGGGGAGGCCACTGAAGCTTTCTTT. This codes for CASSQTGEATEAFF.

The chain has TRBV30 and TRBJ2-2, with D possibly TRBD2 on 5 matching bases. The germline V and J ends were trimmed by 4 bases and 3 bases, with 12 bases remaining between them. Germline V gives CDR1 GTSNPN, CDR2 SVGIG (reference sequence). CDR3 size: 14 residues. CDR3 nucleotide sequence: TGTGCCTGGAAGGGTTGGGAGCACACCGGGGAGCTGTTTTTT. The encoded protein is CAWKGWEHTGELFF.

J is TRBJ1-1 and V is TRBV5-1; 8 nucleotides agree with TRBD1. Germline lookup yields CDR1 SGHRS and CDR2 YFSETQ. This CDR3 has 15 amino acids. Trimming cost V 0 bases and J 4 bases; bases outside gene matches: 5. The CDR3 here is CASSLGDRGLTEAFF. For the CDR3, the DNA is TGCGCCAGCAGCTTGGGTGACAGGGGTCTCACTGAAGCTTTCTTT.

The CDR3 reads CASSPGALGEQYF. CDR3 nucleotides: TGTGCCAGCAGCCCTGGAGCGCTTGGCGAGCAGTACTTC. The chain uses TRBV7-2 and TRBJ2-7; D unresolved. The CDR3 runs 13 residues. CDR1 SGHTA and CDR2 FQGNSA come from the germline V gene. Between the trimmed V and J ends, which lost 5 bases and 6 bases, there was a span of 14 bases.

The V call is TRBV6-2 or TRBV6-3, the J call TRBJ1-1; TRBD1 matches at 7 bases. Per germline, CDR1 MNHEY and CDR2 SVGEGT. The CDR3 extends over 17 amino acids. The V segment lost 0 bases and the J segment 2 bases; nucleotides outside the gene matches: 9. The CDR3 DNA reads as TGTGCCAGCAGTTACTCGATAGTACAGGGGCCCAACACTGAAGCTTTCTTT. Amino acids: CASSYSIVQGPNTEAFF.

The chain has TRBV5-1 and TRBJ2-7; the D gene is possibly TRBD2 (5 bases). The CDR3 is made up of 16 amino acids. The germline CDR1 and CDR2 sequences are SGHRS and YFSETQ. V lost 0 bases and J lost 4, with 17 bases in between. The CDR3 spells CASSLVSSPAGYEQYF. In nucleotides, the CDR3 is TGCGCCAGCAGCTTGGTTTCTAGCCCTGCAGGATACGAGCAGTACTTC.

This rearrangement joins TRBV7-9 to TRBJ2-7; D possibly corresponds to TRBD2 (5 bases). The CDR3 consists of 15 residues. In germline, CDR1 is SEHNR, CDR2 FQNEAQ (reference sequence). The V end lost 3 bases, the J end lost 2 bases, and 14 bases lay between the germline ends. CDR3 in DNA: TGTGCCAGCAGCTTTGGCAGCGGACCGACCTACGAGCAGTACTTC. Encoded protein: CASSFGSGPTYEQYF.

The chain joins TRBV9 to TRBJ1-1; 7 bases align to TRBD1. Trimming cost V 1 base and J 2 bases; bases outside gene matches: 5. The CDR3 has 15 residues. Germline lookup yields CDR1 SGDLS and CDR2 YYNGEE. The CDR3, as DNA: TGTGCCAGCAGCGTACTAAGGACAGGAAACACTGAAGCTTTCTTT. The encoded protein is CASSVLRTGNTEAFF.

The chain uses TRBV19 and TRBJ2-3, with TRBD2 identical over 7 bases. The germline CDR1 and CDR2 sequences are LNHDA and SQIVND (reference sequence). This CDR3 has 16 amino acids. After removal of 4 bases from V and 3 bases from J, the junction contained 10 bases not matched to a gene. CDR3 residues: CASSSRLAADTDTQYF. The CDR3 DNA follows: TGTGCCAGTAGTAGCCGGCTAGCGGCGGATACAGATACGCAGTATTTT.

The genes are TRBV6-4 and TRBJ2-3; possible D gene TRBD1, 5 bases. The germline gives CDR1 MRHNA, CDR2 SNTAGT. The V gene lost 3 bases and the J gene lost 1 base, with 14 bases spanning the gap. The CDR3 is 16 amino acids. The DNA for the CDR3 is TGTGCCAGCAGTGAGGGCGCAGGGTGGGGCACAGATACGCAGTATTTT. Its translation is CASSEGAGWGTDTQYF.

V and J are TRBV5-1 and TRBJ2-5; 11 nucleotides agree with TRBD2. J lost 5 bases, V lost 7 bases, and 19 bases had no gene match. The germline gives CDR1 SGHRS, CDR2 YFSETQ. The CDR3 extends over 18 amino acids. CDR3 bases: TGCGCCAGCTCCCGGGGGGCATTAGCGGGAGGGCTCCAGGAGACCCAGTACTTC. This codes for CASSRGALAGGLQETQYF.

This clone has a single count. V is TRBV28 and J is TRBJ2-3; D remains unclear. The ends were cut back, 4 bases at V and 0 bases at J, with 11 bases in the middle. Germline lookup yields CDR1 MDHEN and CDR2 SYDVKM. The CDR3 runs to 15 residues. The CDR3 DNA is TGTGCCAGCAGTTCATTGGGCCAAAGCACAGATACGCAGTATTTT. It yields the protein CASSSLGQSTDTQYF.